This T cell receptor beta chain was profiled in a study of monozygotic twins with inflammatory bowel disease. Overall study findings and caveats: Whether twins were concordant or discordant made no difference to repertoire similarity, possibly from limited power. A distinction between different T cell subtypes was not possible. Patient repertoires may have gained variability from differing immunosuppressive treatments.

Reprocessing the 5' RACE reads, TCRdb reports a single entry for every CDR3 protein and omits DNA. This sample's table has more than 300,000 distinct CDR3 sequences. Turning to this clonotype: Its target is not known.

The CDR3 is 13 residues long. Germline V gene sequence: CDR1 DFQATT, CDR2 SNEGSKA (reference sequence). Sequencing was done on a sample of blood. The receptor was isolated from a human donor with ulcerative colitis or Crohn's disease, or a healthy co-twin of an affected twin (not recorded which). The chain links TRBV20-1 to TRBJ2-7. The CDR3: CSARILASDEQYF.